The 32 T cell receptor beta chains below come from one sample, sequenced in a study of Graves' ophthalmopathy and Graves' hyperthyroidism. RNA transcripts were the template, and TCR beta CDR3 regions were amplified from them. An opening RT-PCR round employed HTBI primers and preceded a second-round multiplex PCR. Each CDR3 protein is one row after TCRdb ran MiXCR on the multiplex PCR reads. The profile shows 450,000 to 600,000 distinct CDR3 sequences, under 45% of them singletons. The sample comprised peripheral blood or thyroid tissue (not recorded which). The receptors shown here come from an adult man with Graves' hyperthyroidism.

This chain connects TRBV28 to TRBJ2-7; D is undetermined. Trimming stripped 4 bases from V and 4 bases from J, with 11 bases between. The germline V gene encodes CDR1 MDHEN and CDR2 SYDVKM. The CDR3 has 13 amino acids. For the CDR3, the DNA is TGTGCCAGCAGTTCGGGTGACCTTTACGAGCAGTACTTC. This gives the protein CASSSGDLYEQYF.

The rearrangement joins TRBV10-3 to TRBJ2-7, with 11 bases identical to TRBD1. CDR3 length: 13 amino acids. V was clipped by 11 bases and J by 3 bases; unmatched bases: 6. Germline V gene sequence: CDR1 ENHRY, CDR2 SYGVKD. The CDR3 region has the DNA TGTGCCGTCCGGGACAGGGGGGACTACGAGCAGTACTTC. Translated, it gives CAVRDRGDYEQYF.

This clonotype was recorded a few times. The V gene is TRBV9, the J gene TRBJ1-5; D may be TRBD1 (6 bases). The germline V and J ends were trimmed by 4 bases and 2 bases, with 19 bases remaining between them. The CDR3 sequence is 17 residues long. Germline CDR1 reads SGDLS; CDR2 reads YYNGEE. CDR3 sequence reads: CASSQDTGARGNQPQHF. The CDR3 DNA reads TGTGCCAGCAGCCAAGATACGGGGGCTCGGGGCAATCAGCCCCAGCATTTT.

As to this clonotype: This is likely a read error, given that the CDR3 carries no conserved phenylalanine or tryptophan at its end. The limits of the CDR3 on the DNA are not certain, so only TCRdb's listed CDR3 is given. This sequence joins TRBV5-6 and TRBJ2-7; the table calls TRBD1, which could not be checked here. The CDR3 contains 13 residues when both ends are counted. The germline CDR1 and CDR2 sequences are SGHDT and YYEEEE. The CDR3 reads CASSPPGQGAILL.

There are many counts of this clonotype. This chain joins TRBV24-1 and TRBJ2-2; 8 positions match TRBD1. CDR3 length: 15 amino acids. Germline CDR1 reads KGHDR; CDR2 reads SFDVKD. The ends lost 6 bases at V and 4 bases at J; junction bases unmatched: 6. The CDR3 sequence: CATSSGTGVTGELFF. The CDR3 DNA follows: TGTGCCACCAGTTCCGGGACAGGAGTCACCGGGGAGCTGTTTTTT.

This rearrangement joins TRBV29-1 to TRBJ2-5; either TRBD1 or TRBD2 may fit D (5 bases each). Germline-derived CDR1 and CDR2 are SQVTM and ANQGSEA. Trimming cost V 1 base and J 5 bases, with 14 bases left between them. The CDR3 consists of 14 residues. In nucleotides, the CDR3 is TGCAGCGTTGAAGGGGAGACAGCGTGGGAGACCCAGTACTTC. Encoded protein: CSVEGETAWETQYF.

This clonotype has a handful of counts. The V gene is TRBV28, the J gene TRBJ1-4, with D maybe TRBD1 (6 bases). Germline-derived CDR1 and CDR2 are MDHEN and SYDVKM. The length of the CDR3 is 14 residues. Deletions cut 6 bases from V and 11 bases from J, with 19 bases between. CDR3 DNA: TGTGCCAGCAGCTTACAGGGATTCGGAGGGAAACTGTTTTTT. This encodes CASSLQGFGGKLFF. Supplemented by reference TRBV28 and TRBJ1-4, the full variable domain reads DVKVTQSSRYLVKRTGEKVFLECVQDMDHENMFWYRQDPGLGLRLIYFSYDVKMKEKGDIPEGYSVSREKKERFSLILESASTNQTSMYLCASSLQGFGGKLFFGSGTQLSVL.

This chain connects TRBV2 to TRBJ2-7; maybe TRBD1 (6 bases). The length of the CDR3 is 15 residues. Germline-derived CDR1 and CDR2 are SNHLY and FYNNEI. The V end was cut by 4 bases, the J end by 7 bases, with 20 bases between. In nucleotides, the CDR3 is TGTGCCAGCAGTGGAAGGGGGAATAACTACAATGAGCAGTACTTC. As protein: CASSGRGNNYNEQYF. The whole variable domain, filled in from reference TRBV2 and TRBJ2-7, reads EPEVTQTPSHQVTQMGQEVILRCVPISNHLYFYWYRQILGQKVEFLVSFYNNEISEKSEIFDDQFSVERPDGSNFTLKIRSTKLEDSAMYFCASSGRGNNYNEQYFGPGTRLTVT.

V is TRBV4-1 and J is TRBJ1-5; D is unclear. V was cut by 0 bases and J by 5 bases, with 8 bases left in between. This CDR3 spans 14 amino acids. CDR1 and CDR2 from the germline V gene are MGHRA and YSYEKL. CDR3 DNA sequence: TGCGCCAGCAGCCAAGAGGAGGATTATCAGCCCCAGCATTTT. Translating it yields CASSQEEDYQPQHF.

The gene calls are TRBV19 and TRBJ2-6; D might be TRBD2 (5 bases). V shed 3 bases and J shed 1 base, with 13 bases lying between them. This CDR3 is 17 amino acids long. Germline CDR1 LNHDA, CDR2 SQIVND (reference sequence). The CDR3 bases are TGTGCCAGTAGTATCCGGACTTCTAATTCTGGGGCCAACGTCCTGACTTTC. It encodes CASSIRTSNSGANVLTF.

The chain uses TRBV29-1 and TRBJ2-2; TRBD1 aligns across 7 bases. V trimming: 7 bases; J trimming: 2 bases; junction bases outside the gene matches: 4. The length of the CDR3 is 13 residues. CDR1 SQVTM and CDR2 ANQGSEA come from the germline V gene. This chain's CDR3 is CSAGTANTGELFF. The CDR3 DNA is TGCAGCGCAGGGACAGCCAACACCGGGGAGCTGTTTTTT.

This clonotype was counted ten times or more. The chain links TRBV4-1 to TRBJ1-1; 9 bases are a match to TRBD1. The germline V gene encodes CDR1 MGHRA and CDR2 YSYEKL. After removal of 0 bases from V and 1 base from J, the junction contained 6 bases not matched to a gene. The CDR3 runs to 17 residues. The DNA of the CDR3 is TGCGCCAGCAGCCAAGATACAGGGGGCGCGCAGAACACTGAAGCTTTCTTT. It specifies CASSQDTGGAQNTEAFF.

This clonotype has a count of ten or more. As DNA, the CDR3 is TGTGCCAGCAGTCCACCCGCCCCCAGGTACGAGCAGTACTTC. Residues: CASSPPAPRYEQYF. This chain uses TRBV6-5 with TRBJ2-7; D unresolved. The CDR3 consists of 14 residues. Germline CDR1 MNHEY, CDR2 SVGAGI. V shed 5 bases and J shed 4 bases, with 15 bases lying between them.

This clonotype was detected a few times. This chain links TRBV6-5 with TRBJ1-1, with a weak D call TRBD1 (5 bases). In germline, CDR1 is MNHEY, CDR2 SVGAGI. The V and J ends lost 3 bases and 6 bases respectively, with 20 bases between them. The CDR3 extends over 16 amino acids. CDR3 DNA sequence: TGTGCCAGCAGTTATGGTGTGGGGGGGATTAAGGCTGAAGCTTTCTTT. Translated: CASSYGVGGIKAEAFF.

The chain carries TRBV6-1 and TRBJ2-5, with 9 bases identical to TRBD2. Per germline, CDR1 MNHNS and CDR2 SASEGT. The CDR3 is made up of 15 amino acids. J was trimmed by 13 bases and V by 4 bases; bases with no gene match: 16. The CDR3 nucleotides are TGTGCCAGCAGTGTTCCGGGACAAGGCGGGGGGGAGCGGTACTTC. This encodes CASSVPGQGGGERYF.

This clonotype was detected ten times or more. V is TRBV20-1 and J is TRBJ2-5; D remains ambiguous. Germline CDR1 reads DFQATT; CDR2 reads SNEGSKA (reference sequence). Trimming pared 0 bases from V and 4 bases from J, leaving 6 bases between. The CDR3 spans 12 residues. Here the CDR3 reads CSAREMGETQYF. Here the CDR3 DNA reads TGCAGTGCTAGAGAAATGGGAGAGACCCAGTACTTC.

In its sample, this clonotype was seen a few times. The V and J genes are TRBV4-1 and TRBJ1-1; D remains unclear. CDR3 length equals 15 residues. Trimming took off 0 bases at V and 3 bases at J, with 11 bases between the two ends. The germline V gene encodes CDR1 MGHRA and CDR2 YSYEKL. CDR3 in DNA: TGCGCCAGCAGCCAAGATGAGGGATTGGACACTGAAGCTTTCTTT. It codes for CASSQDEGLDTEAFF.

The gene calls are TRBV13 and TRBJ2-7; 9 nucleotides align to TRBD1. The V gene's germline CDR1 is PRHDT and CDR2 FYEKMQ (reference sequence). Trimming took 4 bases from V and 2 from J; bases not matched to a gene: 3. This CDR3 contains 14 residues. The CDR3 spells CASSYGQGTYEQYF. The CDR3, as DNA: TGTGCCAGCAGCTATGGACAGGGGACCTACGAGCAGTACTTC.

This clonotype has at least ten counts. The gene calls are TRBV24-1 and TRBJ1-1, with 7 bases lining up with TRBD1. V dropped 4 bases and J dropped 8; count of bases not matched to a gene: 3. Germline V gene lookup returns CDR1 KGHDR and CDR2 SFDVKD. The CDR3 totals 12 residues. The CDR3 region has the DNA TGTGCCACCAGTGACGACAGGGCCGAAGCTTTCTTT. Amino acids: CATSDDRAEAFF.

This clonotype was counted many times. This rearrangement joins TRBV10-1 to TRBJ2-7; D uncertain. CDR3 length: 13 residues. V was shortened by 2 bases and J by 7 bases, with 12 bases between the two germline ends. CDR1 is WNHNN, CDR2 SYGVQD, per germline (reference sequence). The CDR3 DNA is TGCGCCAGCAGTGAGCTTACCCTGGGTGAGCAGTACTTC. This sequence encodes CASSELTLGEQYF.

The V call is TRBV4-1, the J call TRBJ2-2, with D tentatively TRBD2 (5 bases). The CDR3 is 18 residues long. Germline assignment: CDR1 MGHRA and CDR2 YSYEKL. The V and J ends lost 3 bases and 1 base respectively, with 18 bases between them. The CDR3 DNA sequence: TGCGCCAGCAGCCAGTCACCCTTGAGCGGAAAGAACACCGGGGAGCTGTTTTTT. It codes for CASSQSPLSGKNTGELFF.

The chain couples TRBV29-1 to TRBJ2-2; D not certain. This CDR3 contains 11 residues. The V gene lost 4 bases and the J gene lost 7 bases, with 7 bases spanning the gap. From germline, CDR1 is SQVTM and CDR2 ANQGSEA. The CDR3 loop is CSVGAGGELFF. The CDR3 region has the DNA TGCAGCGTTGGGGCCGGCGGGGAGCTGTTTTTT.

The rearrangement uses TRBV20-1 and TRBJ1-5; D not certain. Deletions cut 0 bases from V and 6 bases from J, with 12 bases between. Germline V gene sequence: CDR1 DFQATT, CDR2 SNEGSKA (reference sequence). CDR3 length equals 14 residues. CDR3 region: CSARDVRKGQPQHF. CDR3 bases: TGCAGTGCTAGAGACGTCAGGAAAGGTCAGCCCCAGCATTTT.

This clonotype was seen many times. The chain carries TRBV6-5 and TRBJ2-7; TRBD1 matches at 9 bases. Per germline, CDR1 MNHEY and CDR2 SVGAGI. V was pared by 2 bases and J by 2 bases, with 10 bases of the junction left unmatched. CDR3 size: 17 residues. CDR3 DNA: TGTGCCAGCAGTTACCTTACGACAGGGGGGCGACCCTACGAGCAGTACTTC. Its translation: CASSYLTTGGRPYEQYF.

The chain employs TRBV20-1 and TRBJ2-7, with TRBD1 as a possible D gene (7 bases). The CDR3 has 14 residues. Germline loops: CDR1 DFQATT, CDR2 SNEGSKA (reference sequence). Trimming removed 0 bases at V and 5 bases at J, with 14 bases between. The CDR3 DNA follows: TGCAGTGCTAGAGAGGACAGGAGGGACCACGAGCAGTACTTC. Protein: CSAREDRRDHEQYF.

A few counts support this clonotype. J is TRBJ2-7 and V is TRBV7-9; 10 nucleotides line up with TRBD1. The CDR3 extends over 15 amino acids. Germline trimming cut 2 bases from V and 3 bases from J; bases unmatched to any gene: 4. Germline V lookup: CDR1 SEHNR, CDR2 FQNEAQ (reference sequence). In DNA, the CDR3 is TGTGCCAGCAGCTTAACGGACAGGGGGGACTACGAGCAGTACTTC. Encoded protein: CASSLTDRGDYEQYF.

This clonotype was detected only a few times. The chain carries TRBV10-3 and TRBJ2-3; 9 bases are shared with TRBD1. J was trimmed by 4 bases and V by 3 bases; bases with no gene match: 8. Germline-derived CDR1 and CDR2 are ENHRY and SYGVKD. The CDR3 loop spans 16 amino acids. The CDR3 nucleotides are TGTGCCATCAGTGACCCGGACAGGGGATACGCAGATACGCAGTATTTT. Translation: CAISDPDRGYADTQYF.

Ten or more counts support this clonotype. The chain couples TRBV7-9 to TRBJ1-4, with 11 nucleotides matching TRBD1. Germline V CDR1 and CDR2: SEHNR, FQNEAQ (reference sequence). This CDR3 region has 19 residues. V lost 5 bases and J lost 8; bases outside the gene matches: 19. CDR3 amino acids: CASSTLGTSPGQGDEKLFF. DNA for the CDR3: TGTGCCAGCAGCACCCTCGGGACTTCACCGGGACAGGGGGACGAAAAACTGTTTTTT.

Regarding this clonotype: A read error is possible here, since a much larger clone lies one base away. V gene TRBV5-6 combines with J gene TRBJ1-2; TRBD1 might be the D (5 bases). This CDR3 is 16 amino acids long. The V gene lost 0 bases and the J gene lost 4 bases, with 16 bases spanning the gap. The germline gives CDR1 SGHDT, CDR2 YYEEEE. The CDR3 region has the DNA TGTGCCAGCAGCTTGGGTCGCAGGGAGGGGAGCTATGGCTACACCTTC. Protein sequence: CASSLGRREGSYGYTF.

The chain is built from TRBV6-6 and TRBJ1-1, with 9 nucleotides matching TRBD1. V trimming: 7 bases; J trimming: 7 bases; junction bases outside the gene matches: 13. Germline V gene data show CDR1 as MNHNY and CDR2 as SVGAGI (reference sequence). The CDR3 runs 15 residues. CDR3 region: CASTTGQGIVGEAFF. CDR3 coding DNA: TGTGCCAGCACCACGGGACAGGGAATCGTCGGTGAAGCTTTCTTT.

This clonotype showed up just a few times. The rearrangement joins TRBV12-3 or TRBV12-4 to TRBJ2-7; D gene uncertain. The J call may be mistaken, given a closer DNA end match to TRBJ2-1. This CDR3 has 12 amino acids. The CDR3 is CASSFNLGEQFF. The CDR3 bases are TGTGCCAGCAGTTTTAACCTAGGCGAGCAGTTCTTC.

This chain joins TRBV10-2 and TRBJ2-7; perhaps TRBD1 as D (5 bases). This CDR3 is built from 13 residues. V was pared by 6 bases and J by 0 bases, with 9 bases between. The V gene's germline CDR1 is WSHSY and CDR2 SAAADI. The CDR3 region is CASRDTPSYEQYF. The CDR3 region has the DNA TGCGCCAGCAGGGACACCCCCTCCTACGAGCAGTACTTC.